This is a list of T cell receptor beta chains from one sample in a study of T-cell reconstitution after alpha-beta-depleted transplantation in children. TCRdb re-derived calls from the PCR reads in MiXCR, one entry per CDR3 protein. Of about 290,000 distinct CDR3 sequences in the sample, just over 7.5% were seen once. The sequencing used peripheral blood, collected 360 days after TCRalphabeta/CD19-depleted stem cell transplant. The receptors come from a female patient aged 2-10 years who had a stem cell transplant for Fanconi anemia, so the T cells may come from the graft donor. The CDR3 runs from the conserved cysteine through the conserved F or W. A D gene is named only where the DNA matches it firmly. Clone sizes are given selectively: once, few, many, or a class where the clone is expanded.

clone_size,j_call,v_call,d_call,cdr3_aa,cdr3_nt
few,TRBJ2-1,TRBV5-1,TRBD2,CASSLVFGGDNEQFF,TGCGCCAGCAGCTTGGTCTTCGGGGGGGACAATGAGCAGTTCTTC
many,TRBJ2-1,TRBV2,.,CASSLTGSIINEQFF,TGTGCCAGCAGTTTGACAGGTTCGATTATCAATGAGCAGTTCTTC
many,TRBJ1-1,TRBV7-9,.,CASSLQSNTEAFF,TGTGCCAGCAGCCTACAGAGCAACACTGAAGCTTTCTTT
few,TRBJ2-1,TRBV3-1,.,CASSQGHTSSYNEQFF,TGTGCCAGCAGCCAGGGACACACGAGCTCCTACAATGAGCAGTTCTTC
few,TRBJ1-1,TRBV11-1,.,CASSLDAGMNTEAFF,TGTGCCAGCAGCTTAGATGCGGGGATGAACACTGAAGCTTTCTTT
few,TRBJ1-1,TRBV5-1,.,CASSLETANTEAFF,TGCGCCAGCAGCTTGGAAACTGCAAACACTGAAGCTTTCTTT
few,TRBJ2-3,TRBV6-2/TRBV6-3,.,CASTPRVEDTQYF,TGTGCCAGCACCCCAAGGGTTGAGGATACGCAGTATTTT
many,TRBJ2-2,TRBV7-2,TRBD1,CASSYGTGRTKLFF,TGTGCCAGCAGCTACGGGACAGGCCGGACGAAGCTGTTTTTT
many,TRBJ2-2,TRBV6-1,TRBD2,CASTKRGTSAGELFF,TGTGCCAGCACCAAACGGGGGACTAGCGCCGGGGAGCTGTTTTTT
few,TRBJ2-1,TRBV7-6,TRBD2,CASSLGGLAGEQFF,TGTGCCAGCAGCTTAGGGGGACTAGCTGGTGAGCAGTTCTTC
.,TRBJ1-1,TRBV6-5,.,CASSYGVTELGDTEAFF,TGTGCCAGCAGTTACGGAGTGACTGAACTAGGGGACACTGAAGCTTTCTTT
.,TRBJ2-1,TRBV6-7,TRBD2,CASSQGCREGLNEQFF,TGTGCCAGCAGTCAGGGCTGCCGGGAGGGCCTGAATGAGCAGTTCTTC
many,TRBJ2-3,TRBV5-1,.,CASSFGQSSTDTQYF,TGCGCCAGCAGCTTCGGACAGTCTAGCACAGATACGCAGTATTTT
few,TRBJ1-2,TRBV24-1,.,CATGGTRGFHGYTF,TGTGCCACGGGAGGGACCAGAGGATTTCATGGCTACACCTTC
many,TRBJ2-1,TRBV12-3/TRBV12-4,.,CASRRGGVYEQFF,TGTGCCAGTCGGAGGGGGGGCGTTTATGAGCAGTTCTTC
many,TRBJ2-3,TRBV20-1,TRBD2,CSAKWTSRTDTQYF,TGCAGTGCTAAATGGACTAGCAGAACAGATACGCAGTATTTT
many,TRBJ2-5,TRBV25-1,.,CASSESEIRGETQYF,TGTGCCAGCAGTGAATCCGAGATCAGAGGGGAGACCCAGTACTTC
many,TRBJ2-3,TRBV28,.,CASSAGSHTQYF,TGTGCCAGCAGCGCTGGGAGCCATACGCAGTATTTT
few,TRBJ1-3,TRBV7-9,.,CAKGGASGNTIYF,TGTGCCAAGGGGGGGGCCTCTGGAAACACCATATATTTT
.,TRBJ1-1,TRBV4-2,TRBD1,CASSRWSSTGGRVGRNTEAFF,TGTGCCAGCAGCCGCTGGAGCTCTACAGGGGGCAGAGTAGGACGGAACACTGAAGCTTTCTTT
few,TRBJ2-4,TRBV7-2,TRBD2,CASSLVTSESIQYF,TGTGCCAGCAGCTTAGTGACTAGCGAGAGCATTCAGTACTTC
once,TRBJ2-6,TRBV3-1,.,CASSNKIPWTHSGANVLTF,TGTGCCAGCTCCAATAAGATCCCTTGGACACACTCTGGGGCCAACGTCCTGACTTTC
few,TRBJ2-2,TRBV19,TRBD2,CASSAGLVAGELFF,TGTGCCAGTAGTGCGGGACTAGTCGCCGGGGAGCTGTTTTTT
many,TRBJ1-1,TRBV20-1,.,CRGGFTEAFF,TGCAGGGGTGGGTTCACTGAAGCTTTCTTT
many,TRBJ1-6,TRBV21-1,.,CASSRSLGTGRNSPLHF,TGTGCCAGCAGCAGATCATTGGGGACAGGGCGAAATTCACCCCTCCACTTT
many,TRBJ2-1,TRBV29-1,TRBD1,CSVADRAPYNEQFF,TGCAGCGTTGCCGACAGGGCCCCTTACAATGAGCAGTTCTTC
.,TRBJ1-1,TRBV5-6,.,CASSFYRTSEAFF,TGTGCCAGCAGCTTTTACCGGACATCTGAAGCTTTCTTT
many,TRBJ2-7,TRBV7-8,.,CASSPVWVSYEQYF,TGTGCCAGCAGCCCCGTCTGGGTTTCCTACGAGCAGTACTTC
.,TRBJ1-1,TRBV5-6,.,CASIPVGGTHGTEAFF,TGTGCCAGCATCCCCGTAGGAGGGACACACGGCACTGAAGCTTTCTTT